This T cell receptor (beta chain) was obtained from a study of breast tumors, draining lymph nodes, adjacent tissues (dated by TCRdb to about 2016). With respect to the entire study: In breast cancer patients, the study compared the TCR beta repertoires of tumor, adjacent nontumor tissue and axillary lymph nodes. The study aimed to assess the relationships and possible T-cell exchange between tumor, surrounding tissue and draining lymph node repertoires in human breast cancer.

Broad study findings and their caveats: Tumor and nontumor tissue repertoires were significantly more similar in luminal-like than in basal-like breast cancer. The data were considered consistent with the idea that most tumor T cells come from the lymph node and then expand in tumor tissue. Tumor T-cell repertoires showed less diversity than lymph node repertoires and more diversity than nontumor tissue repertoires, and tumor T-cell repertoires showed preferential V and J gene usage. The conclusion that tumor T cells originate in lymph nodes was presented as consistent with a hypothesis rather than as directly demonstrated.

The sequencer listed for this sample is Illumina HiSeq 2000. TCR beta chain libraries were generated by multiplex PCR amplification. The amplified TCR beta chain products were analyzed by high-throughput sequencing. The public reads were reprocessed in TCRdb via fastp at Q25 and MiXCR, keeping in-frame beta chains. When rows share a CDR3 protein, they turn into one entry using the most common DNA and genes. The sample yields about 89,000 distinct CDR3 sequences; over 25% were counted once. Together, the top ten hold 8.1% of the sample. This clonotype has at least ten counts. Its antigen is still unknown. The junction departs from germline at one end; a sequencing error may be responsible. Lymph node samples were obtained from the axillary draining lymph nodes of breast cancer patients. This TCR was recovered from a female donor with breast cancer. Some clones in this sample may be carry-over from other donors' samples. The sequencing input was axillary lymph node tissue.

The sequence in DNA is TGTGCCAGCAGCCCCCGGGGTACGGGGACTGACTCCCAAGAGACCCAGTGCTTC. Its translation is CASSPRGTGTDSQETQCF. Recombination connected TRBV5-5 to TRBJ2-5; TRBD2 could be the D gene, as 6 bases match. For CDR1 and CDR2, the germline V gene (reference sequence) lists SGHKS and YYEKEE. From the cysteine through the phenylalanine, the CDR3 covers 18 amino acids. This entry keeps only the CDR3 DNA: 54 bases, framed from base 1.